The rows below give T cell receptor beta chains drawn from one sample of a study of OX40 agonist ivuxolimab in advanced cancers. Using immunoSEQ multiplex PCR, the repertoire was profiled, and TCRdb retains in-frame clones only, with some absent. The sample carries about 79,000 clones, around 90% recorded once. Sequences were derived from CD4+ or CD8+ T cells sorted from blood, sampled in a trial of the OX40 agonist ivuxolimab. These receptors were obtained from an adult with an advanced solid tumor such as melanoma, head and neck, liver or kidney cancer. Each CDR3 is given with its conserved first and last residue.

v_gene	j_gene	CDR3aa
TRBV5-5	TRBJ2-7	CASSLTGGGYEQYF
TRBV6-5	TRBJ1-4	CASSSRRDEKLFF
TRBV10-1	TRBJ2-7	CASRPLAGAYEQYF
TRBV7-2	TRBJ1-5	CASSLRTDRDYSNQPQHF
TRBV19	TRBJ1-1	CASSLGQGAREAFF
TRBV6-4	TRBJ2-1	CASSPTGGDYNEQFF
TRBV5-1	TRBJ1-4	CASSWGGEDEKLFF
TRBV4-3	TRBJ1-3	CASSHTIGTGDAGNTIYF
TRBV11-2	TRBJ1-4	CASSRGPGTTTNEKLFF
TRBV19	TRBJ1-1	CASTLLQGTEAFF
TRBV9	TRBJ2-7	CASSVGGSGSYEQYF
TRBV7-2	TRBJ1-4	CASKDLNWGLGEKLFF
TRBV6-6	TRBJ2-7	CASIDGLRGNLYEQYF
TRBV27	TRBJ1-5	CASRRTGPSNQPQHF
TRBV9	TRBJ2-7	CASSSREAGEQYF
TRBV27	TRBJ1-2	CASSLSPGYGYTF
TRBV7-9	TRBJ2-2	CASSTLAGYHTGELFF
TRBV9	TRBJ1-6	CASSVQGNSPLHF
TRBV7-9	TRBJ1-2	CASRFDRDFIGYGYTF
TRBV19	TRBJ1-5	CASSDLQAFEPNQPQHF
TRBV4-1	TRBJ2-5	CASSQVPVNGGAQYF
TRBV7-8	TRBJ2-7	CASSLALPDSYEQYF
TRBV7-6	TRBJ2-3	CASSLALSLAGVTDTQYF
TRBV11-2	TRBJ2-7	CASSLFRRGYEQYF
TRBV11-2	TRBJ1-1	CASSLDKARRTEAFF
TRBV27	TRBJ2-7	CASSLSDSYEQYF
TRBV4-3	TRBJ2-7	CASSQTRGSYEQYF
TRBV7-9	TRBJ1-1	CASSVGFTEAFF
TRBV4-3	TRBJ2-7	CASSQDLTGGSYEQYF
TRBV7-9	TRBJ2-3	CASRGGQSLYTQYF
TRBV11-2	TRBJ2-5	CASSLGRGARTETQYF
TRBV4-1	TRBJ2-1	CASSQDAGGAGGFLGQFF
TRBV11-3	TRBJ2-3	CASSLPEVNIQSTDTQYF
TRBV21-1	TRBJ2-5	CASGQGKETQYF
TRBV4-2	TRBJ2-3	CASSERASGGAADTQYF
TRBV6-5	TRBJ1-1	CASSYSITEAFF